The 27 T cell receptor beta chains given below trace back to one sample, sequenced in a study of T cells after yellow fever vaccination. One entry per CDR3 protein results from TCRdb running MiXCR on the 5' RACE reads. This repertoire shows just under 600,000 distinct CDR3 sequences, less than 15% found once; its top ten account for around an eighth. Specimen: PBMCs, collected on the day of the yellow fever booster vaccination. The receptors here all came from a man aged 25-45 years who received the YFV17D yellow fever vaccine.

V usage is TRBV10-2 and J usage is TRBJ2-3, with D uncertain. There are 13 residues in the CDR3. CDR1 and CDR2 (germline): WSHSY, SAAADI. Between the trimmed V and J ends, which lost 4 bases and 2 bases, there was a span of 7 bases. The CDR3 nucleotides are TGCGCCAGCAGTGGGGGATTCACAGATACGCAGTATTTT. It codes for CASSGGFTDTQYF.

This clonotype was counted between two and nine times. The gene calls are TRBV5-1 and TRBJ2-7, with 10 bases aligning to TRBD2. The V gene's germline CDR1 is SGHRS and CDR2 YFSETQ. V was clipped by 2 bases and J by 3 bases; unmatched bases: 5. This CDR3 region has 15 residues. The CDR3 region is CASSLQGLAIYEQYF. The DNA of the CDR3 is TGCGCCAGCAGCTTACAGGGACTAGCGATCTACGAGCAGTACTTC.

The table lists this clonotype with a few counts. V gene TRBV20-1 combines with J gene TRBJ2-5, with 11 bases aligning to TRBD2. The CDR3 totals 17 residues. The ends lost 3 bases at V and 2 bases at J; junction bases unmatched: 11. The germline V gene encodes CDR1 DFQATT and CDR2 SNEGSKA (reference sequence). The CDR3 spells CSASGSGLAGFQETQYF. As DNA, the CDR3 is TGCAGTGCTAGTGGGTCAGGACTAGCGGGTTTTCAAGAGACCCAGTACTTC.

V gene TRBV24-1 combines with J gene TRBJ2-1; 11 bases fit TRBD1. V shed 4 bases and J 9 bases; nucleotides not matched to a gene: 10. Germline CDR1 and CDR2: KGHDR and SFDVKD. This CDR3 has 16 residues. The CDR3 protein is CATSDSGTGGWSEQFF. The CDR3 nucleotides are TGTGCCACCAGTGACTCCGGGACAGGGGGGTGGAGTGAGCAGTTCTTC.

The chain is built from TRBV6-2 or TRBV6-3 and TRBJ2-7; possibly TRBD2 for D (5 bases). From germline, CDR1 is MNHEY and CDR2 SVGEGT. The CDR3 covers 15 residues. Between the trimmed V and J ends, which lost 7 bases and 3 bases, there was a span of 19 bases. The CDR3 spells CASKSLEDYYYEQYF. Written as DNA, the CDR3 is TGTGCCAGCAAATCCCTAGAAGACTACTACTACGAGCAGTACTTC.

The chain couples TRBV27 to TRBJ2-1; 8 bases line up with TRBD2. Germline-derived CDR1 and CDR2 are MNHEY and SMNVEV (reference sequence). The V gene end was trimmed by 4 bases and the J gene end by 4 bases; junction bases not matched to a gene: 6. The CDR3 is 15 residues long. The CDR3 loop reads CASSSGTSPYNEQFF. CDR3 coding DNA: TGTGCCAGCAGTTCCGGGACTAGTCCGTACAATGAGCAGTTCTTC.

This clonotype has more than one count but fewer than ten. J is TRBJ2-5 and V is TRBV11-1, with TRBD2 matching over 11 bases. CDR3 length: 16 amino acids. The junction had 9 bases not matched to a gene; V was cut back by 4 bases and J by 5 bases. Germline lookup yields CDR1 SGHAT and CDR2 FQDESV (reference sequence). The chain's CDR3 is CASSSTSGSKEETQYF. CDR3 nucleotide sequence: TGTGCCAGCAGCTCCACTAGCGGGAGTAAGGAGGAGACCCAGTACTTC.

The J gene is TRBJ2-3, the V gene TRBV6-1, with TRBD2 as a possible D gene (5 bases). Trimming stripped 7 bases from V and 5 bases from J, with 13 bases between. From germline, CDR1 is MNHNS and CDR2 SASEGT. The CDR3 consists of 13 residues. This CDR3 reads CASKEGGGDTQYF. Here the CDR3 DNA reads TGTGCCAGCAAGGAAGGTGGAGGAGATACGCAGTATTTT.

The chain recombines TRBV7-2 with TRBJ2-7, with TRBD2 identical over 7 bases. The CDR3 spans 14 residues. Germline V gene sequence: CDR1 SGHTA, CDR2 FQGNSA. The ends lost 10 bases at V and 5 bases at J; junction bases unmatched: 14. CDR3 coding DNA: TGTGCCACGGGTGGTGCGGGAGTAATCAACGAGCAGTACTTC. This translates into CATGGAGVINEQYF.

This clonotype was recorded a few times. This chain links TRBV27 with TRBJ2-1; 7 bases are a match to TRBD2. The germline gives CDR1 MNHEY, CDR2 SMNVEV (reference sequence). Trimming removed 5 bases from V and 1 base from J; junction bases left unmatched: 8. The CDR3 is 16 residues long. The CDR3 coding sequence is TGTGCCAGCAGTGGGTTAGCGGGCCTTTCCTACAATGAGCAGTTCTTC. It encodes CASSGLAGLSYNEQFF.

This clonotype was recorded a few times. The chain employs TRBV27 and TRBJ2-1, with a tentative D call TRBD1 (5 bases). The CDR3 is 14 residues long. The germline V gene encodes CDR1 MNHEY and CDR2 SMNVEV (reference sequence). V lost 1 base and J 6 bases, leaving 10 bases between the germline ends. CDR3 in DNA: TGTGCCAGCAGTTTATTTGGACAAAGCAATGAGCAGTTCTTC. It is translated as CASSLFGQSNEQFF.

The rearrangement uses TRBV6-5 and TRBJ2-7, with TRBD2 identical over 7 bases. With 0 bases clipped from V and 2 bases from J, the junction kept 4 bases outside the gene matches. CDR3 length equals 15 residues. The germline gives CDR1 MNHEY, CDR2 SVGAGI. For the CDR3, the DNA is TGTGCCAGCAGTTACTCGGAGCGGGGACCCTACGAGCAGTACTTC. It translates to CASSYSERGPYEQYF.

The J gene is TRBJ2-5, the V gene TRBV5-1, with D perhaps TRBD1 or TRBD2 (5 bases each). The CDR3 runs 15 residues. V dropped 0 bases and J dropped 1 base, with 10 bases sitting between them. Per the germline V gene, CDR1 is SGHRS and CDR2 is YFSETQ. CDR3 in amino acids: CASSLAGTIQETQYF. The CDR3 coding sequence is TGCGCCAGCAGCTTGGCGGGGACGATCCAAGAGACCCAGTACTTC.

The chain combines TRBV7-2 with TRBJ2-3, with D maybe TRBD2 (6 bases). V was shortened by 5 bases and J by 8 bases, with 14 bases between the two germline ends. The CDR3 is 13 residues long. Germline V lookup: CDR1 SGHTA, CDR2 FQGNSA. CDR3 nucleotide sequence: TGTGCCAGCAGCGCGAGCCCGGGGGTTACGCAGTATTTT. Translated: CASSASPGVTQYF.

This rearrangement joins TRBV6-2 or TRBV6-3 to TRBJ2-1; D gene uncertain. CDR3 size: 14 residues. CDR1 is MNHEY, CDR2 SVGEGT, per germline. V gave up 5 bases and J gave up 9 bases, with 17 bases separating them. The CDR3 DNA reads TGTGCCAGCAGTAACCTTCTCTCCGGGCTTGAGCAGTTCTTC. Encoded protein: CASSNLLSGLEQFF.

This sequence joins TRBV4-3 and TRBJ2-7; 9 nucleotides line up with TRBD1. V shed 1 base and J 4 bases; nucleotides not matched to a gene: 2. This CDR3 is built from 14 residues. Germline V CDR1 and CDR2: LGHNA, YSLEER. DNA of the CDR3: TGCGCCAGCAGCCAAGCGACAGGGGGGTACGAGCAGTACTTC. This sequence encodes CASSQATGGYEQYF.

V gene TRBV3-1 combines with J gene TRBJ2-1; a weak D match, TRBD2 (5 bases). Germline CDR1 reads LGHDT; CDR2 reads YNNKEL (reference sequence). The CDR3 consists of 14 residues. The V gene lost 3 bases and the J gene lost 9 bases, with 15 bases spanning the gap. Here the CDR3 DNA reads TGTGCCAGCAGCCATCCTGGACTCACCCCTGAGCAGTTCTTC. Protein product: CASSHPGLTPEQFF.

The chain carries TRBV7-6 and TRBJ2-2; the match to TRBD2 covers 8 bases. Germline CDR1 and CDR2: SGHVS and FNYEAQ. With V trimmed by 7 bases and J by 6 bases, 10 bases remained unmatched. The CDR3 sequence is 15 residues long. The CDR3 DNA sequence: TGTGCCAGCACCGGACCGGGGGGGACCCCCGGGGAGCTGTTTTTT. Amino acids: CASTGPGGTPGELFF.

This rearrangement joins TRBV29-1 to TRBJ1-1; D is undetermined. The germline V and J ends were trimmed by 3 bases and 3 bases, with 5 bases remaining between them. CDR3 length: 11 residues. CDR1 and CDR2 from the germline V gene are SQVTM and ANQGSEA. The CDR3 reads CSVDTHTEAFF. The CDR3 DNA follows: TGCAGCGTTGATACCCACACTGAAGCTTTCTTT.

V usage is TRBV2 and J usage is TRBJ2-5; 15 nucleotides agree with TRBD2. The CDR3 is 18 residues long. The junction had 6 bases not matched to a gene; V was cut back by 3 bases and J by 1 base. Germline CDR1 SNHLY, CDR2 FYNNEI. The CDR3 here is CASSEGLAGGPRQETQYF. The CDR3 DNA reads as TGTGCCAGCAGTGAGGGACTAGCGGGAGGTCCCCGCCAAGAGACCCAGTACTTC.

This clonotype was found a few times. The chain joins TRBV15 to TRBJ1-2; the D is unclear. V shed 1 base and J shed 8 bases, with 14 bases lying between them. Germline V gene lookup returns CDR1 LNHNV and CDR2 YYDKDF (reference sequence). The CDR3 extends over 14 amino acids. The CDR3 loop reads CATSRAGPGSGYTF. In DNA form, the CDR3 reads TGTGCCACCAGCAGAGCGGGCCCGGGGAGCGGCTACACCTTC.

This clonotype has more than one count but fewer than ten. This sequence joins TRBV20-1 and TRBJ2-2, with 13 bases aligning to TRBD2. V lost 3 bases to trimming and J lost 3 bases; unmatched junction nucleotides: 10. Germline values: CDR1 DFQATT, CDR2 SNEGSKA (reference sequence). The CDR3 length is 18 residues. The CDR3 nucleotides are TGCAGTGCTAGGGGGGAGACTAGCGGGAGGCCGGACACCGGGGAGCTGTTTTTT. This gives the protein CSARGETSGRPDTGELFF.

Only one count was recorded for this clonotype. The V gene is TRBV5-1, the J gene TRBJ1-1; 7 bases map to TRBD1. J lost 6 bases, V lost 0 bases, and 8 bases had no gene match. There are 15 residues in the CDR3. Germline V gene lookup returns CDR1 SGHRS and CDR2 YFSETQ. CDR3 in amino acids: CASSLEVQGRAEAFF. In DNA, the CDR3 is TGCGCCAGCAGCTTGGAAGTACAGGGGAGGGCTGAAGCTTTCTTT.

There are a few counts of this clonotype. The chain combines TRBV20-1 with TRBJ1-5; no clear D gene. The germline V gene encodes CDR1 DFQATT and CDR2 SNEGSKA (reference sequence). The CDR3 covers 15 residues. V was shortened by 6 bases and J by 0 bases, with 15 bases between the two germline ends. The CDR3 region is CSALSRVYSNQPQHF. The CDR3 nucleotides are TGCAGTGCCCTGTCCCGGGTCTATAGCAATCAGCCCCAGCATTTT.

This clonotype was counted ten times or more. This sequence joins TRBV11-2 and TRBJ2-7, with D tentatively TRBD2 (5 bases). With 3 bases removed from V and 1 base from J, the gap between germline ends came to 16 bases. The germline V gene encodes CDR1 SGHAT and CDR2 FQNNGV. The CDR3 has 16 residues. The CDR3 nucleotides read TGTGCCAGCAGCTTCCTCCGCGGGCGGACGTCCTACGAGCAGTACTTC. Translation gives CASSFLRGRTSYEQYF.

CDR3 nucleotide sequence: TGCAGTGCTAGAACGGGGACTGGGGCCAACGTCCTGACTTTC. Residues: CSARTGTGANVLTF. The chain recombines TRBV20-1 with TRBJ2-6; possibly TRBD2 for D (5 bases). This CDR3 has 14 amino acids. Germline V gives CDR1 DFQATT, CDR2 SNEGSKA (reference sequence). Trimming left V 2 bases short and J 2 bases short, with 7 bases between.

This clonotype was detected a few times. The chain combines TRBV2 with TRBJ2-5; unclear D gene. The CDR3 is 13 amino acids. Looked up from germline, CDR1 is SNHLY and CDR2 is FYNNEI. The CDR3 spells CVTKGESQETQYF. In DNA form, the CDR3 reads TGTGTAACGAAAGGAGAATCCCAAGAGACCCAGTACTTC. The variable domain in full, with the rest retrieved from reference TRBV2 and TRBJ2-5, is EPEVTQTPSHQVTQMGQEVILRCVPISNHLYFYWYRQILGQKVEFLVSFYNNEISEKSEIFDDQFSVERPDGSNFTLKIRSTKLEDSAMYFCVTKGESQETQYFGPGTRLLVL.